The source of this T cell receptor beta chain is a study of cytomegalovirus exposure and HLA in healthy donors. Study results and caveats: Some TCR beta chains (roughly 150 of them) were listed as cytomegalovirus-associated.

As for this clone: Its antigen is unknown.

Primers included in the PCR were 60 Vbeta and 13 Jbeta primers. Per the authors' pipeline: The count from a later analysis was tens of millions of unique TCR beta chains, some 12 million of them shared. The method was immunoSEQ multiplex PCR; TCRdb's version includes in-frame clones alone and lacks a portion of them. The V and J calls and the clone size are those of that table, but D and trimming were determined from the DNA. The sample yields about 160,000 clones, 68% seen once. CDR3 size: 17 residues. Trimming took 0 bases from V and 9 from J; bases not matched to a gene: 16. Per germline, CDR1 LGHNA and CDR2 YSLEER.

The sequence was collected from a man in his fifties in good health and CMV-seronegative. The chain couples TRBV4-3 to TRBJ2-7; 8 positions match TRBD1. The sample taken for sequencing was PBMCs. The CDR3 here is CASSQDWPTGVQAGQYF. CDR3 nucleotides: TGCGCCAGCAGCCAAGATTGGCCGACAGGGGTCCAAGCAGGGCAGTACTTC.